This passage covers 14 T cell receptor beta chains from one sample sequenced in a study of CD8+ T cells in alopecia areata. Following RNA extraction, reverse transcription yielded cDNA that acted as the sequencing template. Libraries were prepared by immunoSEQ multiplex PCR; TCRdb keeps only in-frame clonotypes and omits some of them. Counted here are roughly 150,000 clones, approximately 87% occurring once; the ten biggest clones make up around 15%. The material was CD8+ T cells sorted from blood, obtained at week 0. All receptors come from a human donor with alopecia areata.

Comment on this clone: The same CDR3 is also encoded by other DNA sequences in this sample. The rearrangement links TRBV7-9 to TRBJ2-1; D might be TRBD2 (6 bases). The V and J ends lost 6 bases and 5 bases respectively, with 8 bases between them. Germline V gene data show CDR1 as SEHNR and CDR2 as FQNEAQ (reference sequence). The CDR3 length is 12 residues. The CDR3 protein is CASSRLDNEQFF. DNA of the CDR3: TGTGCCAGCAGTCGACTAGACAATGAGCAGTTCTTC.

This clone was recorded only once. V usage is TRBV2 and J usage is TRBJ2-1; no definite D call. Looked up from germline, CDR1 is SNHLY and CDR2 is FYNNEI. This CDR3 comprises 15 residues. The V end was cut by 5 bases, the J end by 8 bases, with 19 bases between. Written as DNA, the CDR3 is TGTGCCAGCAGTCAGATACAAAGGCCGTGGGATGAGCAGTTCTTC. It specifies CASSQIQRPWDEQFF.

The chain is built from TRBV19 and TRBJ2-5; D gene ambiguous. Germline values: CDR1 LNHDA, CDR2 SQIVND (reference sequence). V was pared by 4 bases and J by 2 bases, with 11 bases between. This CDR3 has 14 residues. CDR3 amino acids: CASSTFDGQETQYF. DNA for the CDR3: TGTGCCAGTAGTACCTTCGACGGACAAGAGACCCAGTACTTC.

As regards this clone: An end of the junction does not agree with germline; a read error may underlie this. At the DNA level, this CDR3 is encoded by other sequences in the same sample as well. The genes are TRBV14 and TRBJ1-5, with no clear D. The CDR3 has 13 amino acids. The germline gives CDR1 SGHDN, CDR2 FVKESK. The CDR3 DNA is TGTGCGAGCAGCCAAGATCTAAATCAGCCCCAGCATTTT. This encodes CASSQDLNQPQHF.

The chain recombines TRBV7-9 with TRBJ2-2; no reliable D call. Germline V lookup: CDR1 SEHNR, CDR2 FQNEAQ (reference sequence). This CDR3 spans 13 amino acids. The V end was cut by 7 bases, the J end by 4 bases, with 10 bases between. The CDR3 loop reads CASIRAATGELFF. CDR3 DNA: TGTGCCAGCATTCGAGCAGCCACCGGGGAGCTGTTTTTT. Full variable domain (outside the CDR3, taken from reference TRBV7-9 and TRBJ2-2): DTGVSQNPRHKITKRGQNVTFRCDPISEHNRLYWYRQTLGQGPEFLTYFQNEAQLEKSRLLSDRFSAERPKGSFSTLEIQRTEQGDSAMYLCASIRAATGELFFGEGSRLTVL.

The chain uses TRBV10-3 and TRBJ2-7, with D possibly being TRBD1 or TRBD2 (7 bases each). The CDR3 covers 14 residues. Trimming cost V 8 bases and J 2 bases, with 16 bases left between them. Germline V gives CDR1 ENHRY, CDR2 SYGVKD. The CDR3 region has the DNA TGTGCCATCGGGGGGGGAGACAGGGCCTACGAGCAGTACTTC. Protein product: CAIGGGDRAYEQYF.

The genes are TRBV30 and TRBJ2-7, with 9 bases matching TRBD1. The germline V gene has CDR1 GTSNPN and CDR2 SVGIG (reference sequence). The J segment lost 5 bases and the V segment lost 0 bases, leaving 2 bases of the junction unmatched. The CDR3 covers 13 residues. In DNA form, the CDR3 reads TGTGCCTGGAGTGTAGGGGACAGGGACGAGCAGTACTTC. It codes for CAWSVGDRDEQYF.

V and J are TRBV4-1 and TRBJ2-1, with no clear D. This CDR3 has 13 amino acids. Deletions cut 1 base from V and 8 bases from J, with 9 bases between. CDR1 MGHRA and CDR2 YSYEKL come from the germline V gene. In nucleotides, the CDR3 is TGCGCCAGCAGCCAAGTTTCTAGTTATGAGCAGTTCTTC. Protein product: CASSQVSSYEQFF.

This clone was seen only once. The chain links TRBV10-3 to TRBJ2-1; a possible D gene is TRBD1 (5 bases). V was trimmed by 8 bases and J by 0 bases, leaving 14 bases between them. The CDR3 is made up of 15 amino acids. CDR1 and CDR2 (germline): ENHRY, SYGVKD. Here the CDR3 DNA reads TGTGCCATCGGGGCAGCTTATAGCTCCTACAATGAGCAGTTCTTC. This codes for CAIGAAYSSYNEQFF.

V and J are TRBV7-8 and TRBJ2-3; a weak D match, TRBD1 (6 bases). V lost 7 bases and J 6 bases, leaving 11 bases between the germline ends. The CDR3 spans 12 residues. Germline V CDR1 and CDR2: SGHVS, FQNEAQ. The CDR3 coding sequence is TGTGCCAGCACCGACAGGTCGGATACGCAGTATTTT. Translated, it gives CASTDRSDTQYF.

The chain employs TRBV5-1 and TRBJ2-7; D not certain. The V gene lost 0 bases and the J gene lost 5 bases, with 12 bases spanning the gap. This CDR3 is built from 14 residues. In germline, CDR1 is SGHRS, CDR2 YFSETQ. DNA of the CDR3: TGCGCCAGCAGCTTGGACGGCCTGCTGAACGAGCAGTACTTC. Amino acid sequence: CASSLDGLLNEQYF.

V gene TRBV28 combines with J gene TRBJ2-3; TRBD1 agrees at 9 bases. This CDR3 comprises 13 residues. The V and J ends lost 10 bases and 2 bases, in that order; junction bases with no gene match: 4. Germline V gene sequence: CDR1 MDHEN, CDR2 SYDVKM. The CDR3 is CATDRGNTDTQYF. The CDR3, as DNA: TGTGCCACGGACAGGGGAAACACAGATACGCAGTATTTT.

As regards this clone: An end of the junction does not agree with germline; a read error may underlie this. The V gene is TRBV30, the J gene TRBJ2-1, with TRBD2 matching over 8 bases. The CDR3 runs to 12 residues. Germline V gene sequence: CDR1 GTSNPN, CDR2 SVGIG (reference sequence). CDR3 DNA sequence: TGTGCCTGGAGCGATACTAGCGGAAAAGGGGTCTTC. Translated, it gives CAWSDTSGKGVF. Supplemented by reference TRBV30 and TRBJ2-1, the full variable domain reads SQTIHQWPATLVQPVGSPLSLECTVEGTSNPNLYWYRQAAGRGLQLLFYSVGIGQISSEVPQNLSASRPQDRQFILSSKKLLLSDSGFYLCAWSDTSGKGVFGPGTRLTVL.

This chain joins TRBV29-1 and TRBJ1-1, with unresolved D. V was cut by 7 bases and J by 3 bases, with 12 bases left in between. The CDR3 runs to 12 residues. Germline loops: CDR1 SQVTM, CDR2 ANQGSEA. The CDR3 spells CSGLAEDTEAFF. CDR3 sequence (DNA): TGCAGCGGCCTCGCCGAGGACACTGAAGCTTTCTTT. Using reference TRBV29-1 and TRBJ1-1 for the parts outside the CDR3, the full variable domain is SAVISQKPSRDICQRGTSLTIQCQVDSQVTMMFWYRQQPGQSLTLIATANQGSEATYESGFVIDKFPISRPNLTFSTLTVSNMSPEDSSIYLCSGLAEDTEAFFGQGTRLTVV.